Sequencing of this T cell receptor beta chain was carried out in a study of blood T cell repertoires in COVID-19 (dated by TCRdb to about 2020). Regarding the research as a whole: The collaborator samples originated in the United States, Italy and Spain and spanned the acute and convalescent phases of COVID-19. Samples came from the ongoing ImmuneRACE study (first 160 participants) plus 1,254 subjects from 6 global collaborators. Where available, HLA class I and class II types were taken from metadata supplied by the sample provider and were not determined by assay-based typing. The repertoires were released in a freely available public database intended as a resource for research on the immune response to SARS-CoV-2. Subjects who had been exposed to COVID-19, were actively infected with it, or had recovered from it provided the deeply sampled blood TCRbeta repertoires that made up the dataset. The sample metadata nearly always contained a de-identified subject ID, COVID-19 status, age in years and sex. The prospective study material was composed of cDNA or gDNA derived from T cells, B-cell-depleted T cells, or PBMCs. Summary of the overall study and its limitations: The quantity of clinical and demographic metadata differed by source and by participant and was supplied without curation.

As concerns this clone: Its binding antigen is unknown. Per-nucleotide qualities are absent, and no much larger clonotype sits a single base away.

Each collaborating institution followed its own protocols to collect whole blood in K2EDTA tubes. For TCRbeta analysis, collaborator samples were shipped as frozen whole blood, as isolated PBMCs, or as DNA extracted from either sample type. The germline V and J ends show losses of 6 bases and 7 bases respectively, and no gene match explains 9 bases of the junction. In the germline V gene, CDR1 corresponds to MNHEY and CDR2 to SVGAGI. The CDR3, from cysteine to phenylalanine, totals 14 residues. CDR3 DNA only is kept here, 42 bases in frame from base 1. TCRbeta CDR3 regions were amplified from genomic DNA using the immunoSEQ Assay, a bias-controlled multiplex PCR. The study's own analysis went as follows. The number of nucleated cells in each sample was estimated by amplification of reference gene primers within the assay. To quantify the absolute abundance of each unique TCRbeta CDR3 rearrangement, sequence reads were collapsed and filtered. For each sample, productive Simpson clonality was calculated as the square root of Simpson's diversity index across productive rearrangements. TCRdb took over this immuneACCESS table, retaining in-frame rearrangements with V and J assigned. Such tables are incomplete; in checked studies, under half of the missing clones stem from an unresolved V gene, and the remainder is unexplained. V, J and clone size derive from that table, while D and trimming were established from the DNA sequence. This sample is represented by 100,000 to 150,000 clones; about 89% of them were singletons. The top ten hold less than 4.5% of the sample.

The receptor's source is a woman in her sixties or seventies with acute or convalescent COVID-19. The chain is assembled from TRBV6-5 and TRBJ1-2; 9 bases in between match TRBD1. Sequencing was carried out using peripheral blood. This receptor has the CDR3 CASSLDGTGLGYTF. At the DNA level, the sequence is TGTGCCAGCAGCCTAGATGGGACAGGGCTTGGCTACACCTTC.